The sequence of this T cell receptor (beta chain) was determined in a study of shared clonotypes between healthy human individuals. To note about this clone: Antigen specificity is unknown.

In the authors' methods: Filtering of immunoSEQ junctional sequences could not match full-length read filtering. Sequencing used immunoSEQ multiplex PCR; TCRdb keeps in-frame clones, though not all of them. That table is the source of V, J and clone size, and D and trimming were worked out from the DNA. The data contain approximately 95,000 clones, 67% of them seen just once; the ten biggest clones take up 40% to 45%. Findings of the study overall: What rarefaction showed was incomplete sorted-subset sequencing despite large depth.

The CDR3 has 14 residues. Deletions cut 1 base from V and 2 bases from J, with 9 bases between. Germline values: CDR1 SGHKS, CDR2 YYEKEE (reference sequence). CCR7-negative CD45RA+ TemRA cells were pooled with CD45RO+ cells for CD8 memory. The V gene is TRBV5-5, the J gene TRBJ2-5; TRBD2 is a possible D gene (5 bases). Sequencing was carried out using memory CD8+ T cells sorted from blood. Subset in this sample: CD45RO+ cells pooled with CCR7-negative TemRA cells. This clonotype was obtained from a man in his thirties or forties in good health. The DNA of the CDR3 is TGTGCCAGCAGCTTGAGGGCGGGTCAAGAGACCCAGTACTTC. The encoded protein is CASSLRAGQETQYF. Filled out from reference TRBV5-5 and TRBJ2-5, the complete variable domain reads DAGVTQSPTHLIKTRGQQVTLRCSPISGHKSVSWYQQVLGQGPQFIFQYYEKEERGRGNFPDRFSARQFPNYSSELNVNALLLGDSALYLCASSLRAGQETQYFGPGTRLLVL.